The 30 T cell receptor beta chains listed next were all sequenced from one sample in a study of blood T cell repertoires in COVID-19. Assay used: immunoSEQ multiplex PCR; TCRdb lists only in-frame clones, some missing. There are under 150,000 clones in the sample; approximately 85% occur only once, and 4.3% lies in the top ten. Sample: peripheral blood. All receptors come from a human donor in a cohort sampled during active COVID-19.

This clone was picked up a small number of times. V is TRBV27 and J is TRBJ2-4; TRBD1 aligns across 7 bases. This CDR3 has 14 amino acids. Losses at the gene ends were 3 bases for V and 8 bases for J; bases not matched to a gene: 7. Germline CDR1 reads MNHEY; CDR2 reads SMNVEV (reference sequence). The CDR3 spells CASSFRDSGDIQYF. The CDR3 coding sequence is TGTGCCAGCAGTTTCCGGGACAGCGGTGACATTCAGTACTTC.

The chain recombines TRBV18 with TRBJ1-2; TRBD1 matches 7 bases. Per germline, CDR1 KGHSH and CDR2 LQKENI. With 1 base clipped from V and 3 bases from J, the junction kept 2 bases outside the gene matches. CDR3 length: 14 residues. The DNA of the CDR3 is TGTGCCAGCTCACCACGGGACAGCCACTATGGCTACACCTTC. Residues: CASSPRDSHYGYTF.

The chain combines TRBV4-1 with TRBJ2-1; no firm D call. The CDR3 consists of 17 residues. Germline assignment: CDR1 MGHRA and CDR2 YSYEKL. The V end lost 0 bases, the J end lost 3 bases, and 15 bases lay between the germline ends. CDR3 sequence (DNA): TGCGCCAGCAGCCAAGATATCGCCGGGTCCCTCTACAATGAGCAGTTCTTC. It translates to CASSQDIAGSLYNEQFF.

The V and J genes are TRBV9 and TRBJ2-3; TRBD2 aligns across 11 bases. V was pared by 4 bases and J by 6 bases, with 10 bases of the junction left unmatched. The CDR3 covers 16 residues. The germline gives CDR1 SGDLS, CDR2 YYNGEE. The CDR3 here is CASSSLSGGAGDTQYF. CDR3 coding DNA: TGTGCCAGCAGCTCCCTTAGCGGGGGGGCAGGGGATACGCAGTATTTT.

With regard to this clone: Other DNA sequences in the same sample also yield this CDR3. This chain joins TRBV3-1 (or the pseudogene TRBV3-2) and TRBJ2-1; a possible D gene is TRBD2 (5 bases). Trimming removed 1 base from V and 9 bases from J, with 7 bases in between. The CDR3 consists of 12 residues. CDR1 is LGHDT, CDR2 YNNKEL, per germline (reference sequence). Here the CDR3 DNA reads TGTGCCAGCAGCCAAGTCGCGGGTGAGCAGTTCTTC. Translating gives CASSQVAGEQFF.

Only one count was recorded for this clone. The V and J genes are TRBV5-4 and TRBJ1-2; D ambiguous. Trimming stripped 5 bases from V and 4 bases from J, with 15 bases between. Looked up from germline, CDR1 is SGHNT and CDR2 is YYREEE (reference sequence). The CDR3 extends over 14 amino acids. DNA of the CDR3: TGTGCCAGCAGGTCGGGGTTGGTCCTCTATGGCTACACCTTC. Translated: CASRSGLVLYGYTF.

V gene TRBV19 combines with J gene TRBJ2-2, with D possibly being TRBD1 (5 bases). Between the trimmed V and J ends, which lost 4 bases and 3 bases, there was a span of 9 bases. Germline CDR1 LNHDA, CDR2 SQIVND (reference sequence). This CDR3 contains 14 residues. CDR3: CASSTPRDTGELFF. Here the CDR3 DNA reads TGTGCCAGTAGTACTCCCAGGGACACCGGGGAGCTGTTTTTT.

This chain connects TRBV4-3 to TRBJ1-3, with 7 bases identical to TRBD1. V gave up 1 base and J gave up 8 bases; unmatched junction bases: 8. The CDR3 has 15 residues. The germline gives CDR1 LGHNA, CDR2 YSLEER. CDR3 region: CASSQARTGADTIYF. Written as DNA, the CDR3 is TGCGCCAGCAGCCAAGCGAGGACAGGAGCGGACACCATATATTTT.

The chain couples TRBV6-2 or TRBV6-3 to TRBJ1-2; a possible D gene is TRBD1 (6 bases). The V end lost 2 bases, the J end lost 4 bases, and 14 bases lay between the germline ends. Germline V gives CDR1 MNHEY, CDR2 SVGEGT. The CDR3 consists of 15 residues. CDR3 residues: CASSYPTGFGYGYTF. CDR3 DNA: TGTGCCAGCAGTTACCCGACAGGATTCGGCTATGGCTACACCTTC.

The chain employs TRBV11-2 and TRBJ2-1; D is ambiguous. The CDR3 has 13 residues. Germline loops: CDR1 SGHAT, CDR2 FQNNGV. V was pared by 1 base and J by 9 bases, with 10 bases between. The CDR3 sequence is CASSLAFLGEQFF. In DNA form, the CDR3 reads TGTGCCAGCAGCTTAGCCTTTCTCGGTGAGCAGTTCTTC.

The chain employs TRBV30 and TRBJ1-1, with a tentative D call TRBD1 (6 bases). This CDR3 has 13 residues. CDR1 and CDR2 (germline): GTSNPN, SVGIG (reference sequence). The germline V and J ends were trimmed by 2 bases and 5 bases, with 12 bases remaining between them. This CDR3 is CAWSRRGGTEAFF. CDR3 DNA: TGTGCCTGGAGTCGGAGGGGGGGGACTGAAGCTTTCTTT.

The DNA of the CDR3 is TGTGCCAGCAGCCAGGGGAGGTACGAGCAGTACTTC. Protein sequence: CASSQGRYEQYF. V gene TRBV3-1 (or the pseudogene TRBV3-2) combines with J gene TRBJ2-7; a possible D gene is TRBD2 (6 bases). The CDR3 consists of 12 residues. The ends were cut back, 3 bases at V and 4 bases at J, with 7 bases in the middle. CDR1 is LGHDT and CDR2 is YNNKEL in the germline V gene (reference sequence).

The chain employs TRBV7-2 and TRBJ2-5; D is perhaps TRBD2 (6 bases). In germline, CDR1 is SGHTA, CDR2 FQGNSA. Trimming removed 1 base at V and 4 bases at J, with 16 bases between. CDR3 length equals 16 residues. DNA of the CDR3: TGTGCCAGCAGCTTAGACAGGTCGGCGGGATCAGAGACCCAGTACTTC. Translated, it gives CASSLDRSAGSETQYF.

This clone has a single count. This chain connects TRBV16 to TRBJ2-5; 10 bases are shared with TRBD2. CDR1 KGHSY and CDR2 FQNENV come from the germline V gene. With V trimmed by 0 bases and J by 4 bases, 8 bases remained unmatched. This CDR3 comprises 17 residues. Here the CDR3 DNA reads TGTGCCAGCAGCCAATCTCCCAGCGGGGGGGCCATAGAGACCCAGTACTTC. It specifies CASSQSPSGGAIETQYF.

The rearrangement links TRBV11-2 to TRBJ1-1; TRBD1 matches 8 bases. Germline V gene sequence: CDR1 SGHAT, CDR2 FQNNGV. The V segment lost 7 bases and the J segment 3 bases; nucleotides outside the gene matches: 10. The CDR3 length is 15 residues. CDR3 protein: CASTPRNRGDTEAFF. In nucleotides, the CDR3 is TGTGCCAGCACCCCAAGGAACAGGGGGGACACTGAAGCTTTCTTT.

This clone came up once. This chain connects TRBV7-8 to TRBJ1-1; a possible D gene is TRBD1 (5 bases). Trimming removed 6 bases from V and 0 bases from J, with 11 bases in between. The CDR3 has 14 amino acids. CDR1 and CDR2 from the germline V gene are SGHVS and FQNEAQ. The CDR3 sequence: CASSFRAMNTEAFF. DNA of the CDR3: TGTGCCAGCAGTTTCAGGGCCATGAACACTGAAGCTTTCTTT.

This clone was seen a few times. The chain carries TRBV3-1 (or the pseudogene TRBV3-2) and TRBJ2-7; 9 positions match TRBD1. The CDR3 consists of 15 residues. Trimming took 4 bases from V and 5 from J; bases not matched to a gene: 9. Germline V lookup: CDR1 LGHDT, CDR2 YNNKEL (reference sequence). The CDR3 region is CASSLTGTGYNEQYF. DNA of the CDR3: TGTGCCAGCAGCCTAACCGGGACAGGGTATAACGAGCAGTACTTC.

The chain joins TRBV19 to TRBJ1-5, with D unresolved. V lost 0 bases and J 9 bases, leaving 9 bases between the germline ends. Germline loops: CDR1 LNHDA, CDR2 SQIVND (reference sequence). This CDR3 region has 13 residues. CDR3 in DNA: TGTGCCAGTAGTATAGATCCCCCCCGGCCCCAGCATTTT. This translates into CASSIDPPRPQHF.

Comments on this clone: The junction and the germline gene differ at one end; a read error may be behind it. This chain connects TRBV7-2 to TRBJ1-2; D may be TRBD1 (5 bases). This CDR3 is 13 amino acids long. Germline lookup yields CDR1 SGHTA and CDR2 FQGNSA. CDR3 nucleotides: TGTGCCAGCAGCTCCGACAGAAGCTATGGCCACACCTTC. This gives the protein CASSSDRSYGHTF.

This chain connects TRBV7-9 to TRBJ2-7; TRBD1 might be the D (6 bases). The germline gives CDR1 SEHNR, CDR2 FQNEAQ (reference sequence). CDR3 length: 12 residues. V lost 8 bases to trimming and J lost 1 base, with 9 bases between them. The DNA of the CDR3 is TGTGCCAGCCGAGACAGGTCCTACGAGCAGTACTTC. Amino acids: CASRDRSYEQYF.

The CDR3: CASSLGQIFTEAFF. The CDR3, as DNA: TGTGCCAGCAGCTTGGGGCAGATTTTCACTGAAGCTTTCTTT. V and J are TRBV5-5 and TRBJ1-1; D is uncertain. Per germline, CDR1 SGHKS and CDR2 YYEKEE (reference sequence). The ends were cut back, 0 bases at V and 4 bases at J, with 10 bases in the middle. There are 14 residues in the CDR3.

The chain employs TRBV19 and TRBJ1-5; D remains unclear. Germline V gene sequence: CDR1 LNHDA, CDR2 SQIVND (reference sequence). This CDR3 comprises 13 residues. V dropped 6 bases and J dropped 4 bases, with 10 bases sitting between them. CDR3 DNA sequence: TGTGCCAGTAGGTCCAGGTTGAATCAGCCCCAGCATTTT. Encoded protein: CASRSRLNQPQHF.

This clone came up a few times. This chain links TRBV25-1 with TRBJ2-3; D perhaps matches TRBD1 (5 bases). Germline CDR1 reads MGHDK; CDR2 reads SYGVNS. V was pared by 7 bases and J by 4 bases, with 18 bases between. The CDR3 consists of 15 residues. The CDR3 DNA follows: TGTGCCAGCAAGGCAATACCGCCAGGGCCAGATACGCAGTATTTT. This translates into CASKAIPPGPDTQYF.

This clone was seen only once. This sample also contains other DNA sequences that code for the same CDR3. CDR3 sequence (DNA): TGTGCCAGCAGCTTATCGGGTGGAGGTGAAAAACTGTTTTTT. This sequence encodes CASSLSGGGEKLFF. This chain links TRBV7-2 with TRBJ1-4; D is ambiguous. The germline gives CDR1 SGHTA, CDR2 FQGNSA. Trimming removed 2 bases from V and 7 bases from J, with 11 bases in between. The CDR3 contains 14 residues.

The V and J genes are TRBV19 and TRBJ2-5; D remains ambiguous. Germline V CDR1 and CDR2: LNHDA, SQIVND (reference sequence). V was trimmed by 3 bases and J by 1 base, leaving 15 bases between them. The CDR3 is made up of 16 amino acids. In DNA, the CDR3 is TGTGCCAGTAGTATTAGTACGCCAGGAACCCAAGAGACCCAGTACTTC. It encodes CASSISTPGTQETQYF.

The chain has TRBV7-8 and TRBJ1-3, with 8 bases fitting TRBD1. V was pared by 5 bases and J by 3 bases, with 6 bases of the junction left unmatched. From germline, CDR1 is SGHVS and CDR2 FQNEAQ. This CDR3 region has 15 residues. DNA for the CDR3: TGTGCCAGCAGCCTTCAGGGGGCAAATGGAAACACCATATATTTT. Translated, it gives CASSLQGANGNTIYF. Full variable domain (missing parts from reference TRBV7-8 and TRBJ1-3): GAGVSQSPRYKVAKRGQDVALRCDPISGHVSLFWYQQALGQGPEFLTYFQNEAQLDKSGLPSDRFFAERPEGSVSTLKIQRTQQEDSAVYLCASSLQGANGNTIYFGEGSWLTVV.

The chain combines TRBV11-3 with TRBJ2-1, with a weak D call TRBD2 (6 bases). Trimming removed 5 bases from V and 1 base from J, with 18 bases in between. CDR3 length: 17 residues. Germline values: CDR1 SGHNT, CDR2 YENEEA. CDR3 protein: CASSQQPGLPSYNEQFF. The CDR3 DNA is TGTGCCAGCAGCCAACAGCCGGGACTCCCTTCCTACAATGAGCAGTTCTTC.

The chain combines TRBV3-1 (or the pseudogene TRBV3-2) with TRBJ1-5; D is perhaps TRBD1 (6 bases). Germline CDR1 reads LGHDT; CDR2 reads YNNKEL (reference sequence). V lost 4 bases to trimming and J lost 2 bases, with 18 bases between them. The CDR3 runs to 17 residues. CDR3 DNA: TGTGCCAGCAGCCTAGGACTCGCCTCAGGGGGCAATCAGCCCCAGCATTTT. Translated, it gives CASSLGLASGGNQPQHF.

The chain is built from TRBV28 and TRBJ2-3; D remains unclear. Trimming left V 5 bases short and J 5 bases short, with 11 bases between. There are 13 residues in the CDR3. Per germline, CDR1 MDHEN and CDR2 SYDVKM. The CDR3 coding sequence is TGTGCCAGCAGTCTGTCGGGTCAAGATACGCAGTATTTT. Translation gives CASSLSGQDTQYF.

CDR3 bases: TGTGCCAGCAGCCCGTCGGGACAGCTTTACGAGCAGTACTTC. It is translated as CASSPSGQLYEQYF. The chain links TRBV7-2 to TRBJ2-7, with 7 bases matching TRBD1. With V trimmed by 5 bases and J by 4 bases, 8 bases remained unmatched. CDR3 length: 14 amino acids. Germline lookup yields CDR1 SGHTA and CDR2 FQGNSA. Looking up the rest from reference TRBV7-2 and TRBJ2-7 gives the full variable domain: GAGVSQSPSNKVTEKGKDVELRCDPISGHTALYWYRQSLGQGLEFLIYFQGNSAPDKSGLPSDRFSAERTGGSVSTLTIQRTQQEDSAVYLCASSPSGQLYEQYFGPGTRLTVT.